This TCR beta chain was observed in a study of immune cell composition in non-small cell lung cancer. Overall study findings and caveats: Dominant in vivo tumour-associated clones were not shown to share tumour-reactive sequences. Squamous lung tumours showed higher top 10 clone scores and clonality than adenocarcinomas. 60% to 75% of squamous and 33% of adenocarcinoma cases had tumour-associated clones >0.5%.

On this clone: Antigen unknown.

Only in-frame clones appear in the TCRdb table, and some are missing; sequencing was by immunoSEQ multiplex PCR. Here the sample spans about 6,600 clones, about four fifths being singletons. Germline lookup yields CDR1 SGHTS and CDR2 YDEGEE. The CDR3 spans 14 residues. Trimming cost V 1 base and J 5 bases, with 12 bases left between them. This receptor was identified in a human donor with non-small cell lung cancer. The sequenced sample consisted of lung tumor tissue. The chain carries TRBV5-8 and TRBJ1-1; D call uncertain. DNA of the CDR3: TGTGCCAGCAGCTTGTGGCGGGGAACGACTGAAGCTTTCTTT. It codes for CASSLWRGTTEAFF.